The subject of this entry is one TCR beta chain. The sample is drawn from a study of T-cell reconstitution after alpha-beta-depleted transplantation in children. The length of the CDR3 is 13 residues. Germline V gene sequence: CDR1 SGHDN, CDR2 FVKESK. The ends were cut back, 4 bases at V and 8 bases at J, with 13 bases in the middle. The library targeted TCRbeta and was prepared with unique molecular identifiers. TCRdb independently ran MiXCR on the PCR reads; one entry per CDR3 protein. The sample holds fewer than 700,000 distinct CDR3 sequences, 10% to 15% seen once. This TCR derives from a male patient younger than 18 who had a stem cell transplant for acute myeloid leukemia, so the T cells may come from the graft donor. The sample here was PBMCs, mostly from graft donor cells, taken 360 days after TCRalphabeta/CD19-depleted stem cell transplant. The rearrangement links TRBV14 to TRBJ2-3; D unresolved. The CDR3 coding sequence is TGTGCCAGCAGCCTTCCCGGATCTTCTACGCAGTATTTT. This codes for CASSLPGSSTQYF.